The present entry profiles one TCR beta chain with its context. Its target is not known. Germline lookup yields CDR1 SGDLS and CDR2 YYNGEE. Trimming left V 0 bases short and J 4 bases short, with 7 bases between. The length of the CDR3 is 14 residues. These data belong to a study of T cell responses to AZD1222 COVID-19 vaccine. Notes on the study in general: Spike-spanning, vaccine-associated CD4 TCRs were dominant at 160-218 and 743-854. Most donors were white British and more were female, and clonal diversity was possibly underestimated.

The table came from immunoSEQ multiplex PCR; TCRdb's copy has only in-frame clones and leaves some out. The sample records about 150,000 clones, over 75% being singletons. This clonotype originated in an adult in good health. Sequencing used peripheral blood, obtained on day 0 of AZD1222 vaccination. This chain connects TRBV9 to TRBJ1-4, with D unresolved. DNA of the CDR3: TGTGCCAGCAGCGTAGGGCAGATTAATGAAAAACTGTTTTTT. This translates into CASSVGQINEKLFF.